Below are 20 T cell receptor beta chains sequenced from a single sample in a study of blood T cell repertoires in COVID-19. TCRdb keeps only in-frame clones here, not all; method: immunoSEQ multiplex PCR. This table has around 140,000 clones, about 85% appearing once. Sequencing was performed on PBMCs or T cells enriched from blood (not recorded which). The receptors shown here come from a woman aged 40 to 55 who had been exposed to COVID-19.

This clone was seen a single time. This chain links TRBV2 with TRBJ2-5, with TRBD2 matching over 8 bases. Germline-derived CDR1 and CDR2 are SNHLY and FYNNEI. This CDR3 has 17 amino acids. Trimming took 0 bases from V and 4 from J; bases not matched to a gene: 10. The CDR3 protein is CASSEALSAGVAETQYF. The CDR3 DNA sequence: TGTGCCAGCAGTGAAGCGCTTTCAGCGGGAGTTGCAGAGACCCAGTACTTC.

The chain recombines TRBV6-5 with TRBJ1-1; weak D call: TRBD1 (5 bases). V was shortened by 8 bases and J by 6 bases, with 16 bases between the two germline ends. CDR1 is MNHEY, CDR2 SVGAGI, per germline. This CDR3 region has 13 residues. The CDR3 DNA reads as TGTGCCAGCGGAGGGAAAGGACAATCTGAAGCTTTCTTT. This gives the protein CASGGKGQSEAFF.

The J gene is TRBJ1-3, the V gene TRBV12-5; the D gene is possibly TRBD1 (5 bases). The CDR3 spans 14 residues. Germline assignment: CDR1 LGHNT and CDR2 FRNRAP. V was trimmed by 3 bases and J by 6 bases, leaving 12 bases between them. Here the CDR3 reads CASGFPTVINTIYF. Here the CDR3 DNA reads TGTGCTAGTGGTTTTCCGACAGTTATAAACACCATATATTTT.

The chain's CDR3 is CASSRTGGVGQPQHF. CDR3 in DNA: TGTGCCAGCTCACGAACAGGGGGTGTGGGACAGCCCCAGCATTTT. The chain joins TRBV18 to TRBJ1-5; 8 bases map to TRBD1. The V segment lost 4 bases and the J segment 7 bases; nucleotides outside the gene matches: 9. Germline assignment: CDR1 KGHSH and CDR2 LQKENI. This CDR3 comprises 15 residues.

The V gene is TRBV5-6, the J gene TRBJ1-6; 9 nucleotides align to TRBD1. The V segment lost 8 bases and the J segment 10 bases; nucleotides outside the gene matches: 4. Germline V gene data show CDR1 as SGHDT and CDR2 as YYEEEE. The CDR3 consists of 12 residues. The CDR3 spells CASRQGGSPLHF. CDR3 DNA sequence: TGTGCCAGTCGACAGGGGGGCTCACCCCTCCACTTT.

V and J are TRBV19 and TRBJ2-1, with TRBD2 as a possible D gene (5 bases). This CDR3 has 12 residues. The V gene's germline CDR1 is LNHDA and CDR2 SQIVND (reference sequence). The V gene lost 3 bases and the J gene lost 10 bases, with 10 bases spanning the gap. CDR3 sequence reads: CASSIRGGEQFF. As DNA, the CDR3 is TGTGCCAGTAGTATTCGGGGTGGGGAGCAGTTCTTC.

As for this clone: The sample has other DNA sequences that encode this CDR3 too. The rearrangement links TRBV28 to TRBJ1-1; TRBD1 matches at 9 bases. The CDR3 is 15 residues long. J gave up 0 bases and V 5 bases, and 4 bases lay outside the gene matches. Germline V gene lookup returns CDR1 MDHEN and CDR2 SYDVKM. The CDR3 DNA is TGTGCCAGCAGTCCCGGGACAGGGATGAACACTGAAGCTTTCTTT. Translating it yields CASSPGTGMNTEAFF.

V usage is TRBV2 and J usage is TRBJ2-7, with 9 positions matching TRBD1. Germline V CDR1 and CDR2: SNHLY, FYNNEI. Losses at the gene ends were 6 bases for V and 6 bases for J; bases not matched to a gene: 6. This CDR3 has 13 amino acids. Here the CDR3 DNA reads TGTGCCAGCAGAGACACAGGGGGCCCCGAGCAGTACTTC. Its translation: CASRDTGGPEQYF. Full variable domain (rest looked up from reference TRBV2 and TRBJ2-7): EPEVTQTPSHQVTQMGQEVILRCVPISNHLYFYWYRQILGQKVEFLVSFYNNEISEKSEIFDDQFSVERPDGSNFTLKIRSTKLEDSAMYFCASRDTGGPEQYFGPGTRLTVT.

The chain combines TRBV9 with TRBJ1-2; D call uncertain. The CDR3 is made up of 14 amino acids. CDR1 and CDR2 (germline): SGDLS, YYNGEE. V was shortened by 0 bases and J by 0 bases, with 6 bases between the two germline ends. The CDR3 nucleotides are TGTGCCAGCAGCGTAGACGTAGCTAACTATGGCTACACCTTC. Translation gives CASSVDVANYGYTF.

This chain connects TRBV7-2 to TRBJ2-2; TRBD2 matches 7 bases. J was trimmed by 4 bases and V by 5 bases; bases with no gene match: 7. The CDR3 has 15 residues. Germline CDR1 and CDR2: SGHTA and FQGNSA. CDR3 nucleotides: TGTGCCAGCAGCCCCCAACTAGCGAGCACCGGGGAGCTGTTTTTT. This encodes CASSPQLASTGELFF.

This chain uses TRBV5-1 with TRBJ2-3; 9 positions agree with TRBD1. The CDR3 is 14 amino acids. Germline-derived CDR1 and CDR2 are SGHRS and YFSETQ. Trimming cost V 6 bases and J 6 bases; bases outside gene matches: 8. This chain's CDR3 is CASTGQGGFDTQYF. Written as DNA, the CDR3 is TGCGCCAGCACGGGACAGGGTGGATTTGATACGCAGTATTTT.

This chain connects TRBV3-1 (or the pseudogene TRBV3-2) to TRBJ1-2, with a tentative D call TRBD1 (5 bases). There are 15 residues in the CDR3. Trimming took off 1 base at V and 8 bases at J, with 17 bases between the two ends. The V gene's germline CDR1 is LGHDT and CDR2 YNNKEL (reference sequence). CDR3 sequence (DNA): TGTGCCAGCAGCCAAGGGGAAGCCAGGGCGGTAGGCTACACCTTC. Amino acids: CASSQGEARAVGYTF.

This rearrangement joins TRBV6-5 to TRBJ1-1; 9 bases agree with TRBD1. This CDR3 has 14 residues. V lost 5 bases to trimming and J lost 5 bases; unmatched junction nucleotides: 6. Germline CDR1 is MNHEY and CDR2 is SVGAGI. CDR3 coding DNA: TGTGCCAGCAGTACGGGACAGGGTAATACTGAAGCTTTCTTT. Its translation: CASSTGQGNTEAFF.

This CDR3 reads CASSSNSGRIDEQFF. In DNA form, the CDR3 reads TGTGCCAGCAGTTCAAATAGCGGGAGGATCGATGAGCAGTTCTTC. The V call is TRBV28, the J call TRBJ2-1, with 10 bases that match TRBD2. Germline V lookup: CDR1 MDHEN, CDR2 SYDVKM. The CDR3 length is 15 residues. V lost 4 bases and J lost 8; bases outside the gene matches: 8.

V is TRBV3-1 (or the pseudogene TRBV3-2) and J is TRBJ2-5, with 8 bases that match TRBD1. From germline, CDR1 is LGHDT and CDR2 YNNKEL (reference sequence). This CDR3 has 16 residues. With 3 bases clipped from V and 2 bases from J, the junction kept 8 bases outside the gene matches. For the CDR3, the DNA is TGTGCCAGCAGCCAGCACAGGGACAGGTGGCAAGAGACCCAGTACTTC. This sequence encodes CASSQHRDRWQETQYF.

This clone has just a few counts. The chain has TRBV28 and TRBJ2-1; 7 bases are shared with TRBD2. The CDR3 extends over 15 amino acids. Germline values: CDR1 MDHEN, CDR2 SYDVKM. Losses at the gene ends were 5 bases for V and 0 bases for J; bases not matched to a gene: 4. CDR3 sequence: CASSGGDFSYNEQFF. The CDR3 DNA follows: TGTGCCAGCAGTGGGGGGGACTTCTCCTACAATGAGCAGTTCTTC.

This clone has only one observation. V gene TRBV10-3 combines with J gene TRBJ1-5; no clear D. The CDR3 is made up of 13 amino acids. Trimming removed 2 bases at V and 2 bases at J, with 4 bases between. Germline V lookup: CDR1 ENHRY, CDR2 SYGVKD. In DNA, the CDR3 is TGTGCCATCAGTGAGCCTGGCAATCAGCCCCAGCATTTT. Translation gives CAISEPGNQPQHF.

The chain uses TRBV28 and TRBJ1-1; perhaps TRBD1 as D (6 bases). Germline V gene sequence: CDR1 MDHEN, CDR2 SYDVKM. Between the trimmed V and J ends, which lost 1 base and 1 base, there was a span of 16 bases. The CDR3 covers 17 residues. This chain's CDR3 is CASSLSRGFGTNTEAFF. CDR3 sequence (DNA): TGTGCCAGCAGTTTATCCAGGGGTTTTGGTACGAACACTGAAGCTTTCTTT.

V gene TRBV28 combines with J gene TRBJ2-1, with a weak D call TRBD2 (6 bases). Deletions cut 7 bases from V and 7 bases from J, with 20 bases between. This CDR3 is built from 15 residues. The germline V gene encodes CDR1 MDHEN and CDR2 SYDVKM. The DNA for the CDR3 is TGTGCCAGCATTCACTCTCGGGGACTCGGTAATGAGCAGTTCTTC. It is translated as CASIHSRGLGNEQFF.

The CDR3 region has the DNA TGTGCCAGCAGCTTGGTCGGACTCATTCAAAAGGATGGCTACACCTTC. Its translation: CASSLVGLIQKDGYTF. V gene TRBV7-9 combines with J gene TRBJ1-2; no clear D gene. The CDR3 consists of 16 residues. V was trimmed by 3 bases and J by 6 bases, leaving 20 bases between them. Germline-derived CDR1 and CDR2 are SEHNR and FQNEAQ (reference sequence).